The 25 T cell receptor beta chains given below trace back to one sample, sequenced in a study of identical twins. TCRdb re-derived calls from the 5' RACE reads in MiXCR, one entry per CDR3 protein. In the table there are around 18,000 distinct CDR3 sequences, 69% of which are singletons. The source material was memory (CD45RO+) T cells sorted from blood. Source of these receptors: a woman under 30 in good health. This table probably holds off-target reads from a library built for another chain.

The gene calls are TRBV6-2 or TRBV6-3 and TRBJ2-3; 12 bases agree with TRBD1. The CDR3 has 16 residues. The ends lost 8 bases at V and 4 bases at J; junction bases unmatched: 10. Germline V lookup: CDR1 MNHEY, CDR2 SVGEGT. CDR3 in amino acids: CASLRDRGRRSDTQYF. The CDR3 DNA sequence: TGTGCCAGCCTCCGGGACAGGGGGCGCCGCTCAGATACGCAGTATTTT.

The chain couples TRBV2 to TRBJ2-7; D remains unclear. This CDR3 is built from 14 residues. Germline CDR1 reads SNHLY; CDR2 reads FYNNEI. V lost 4 bases, J lost 2 bases, and 12 bases lay in between. CDR3 nucleotides: TGTGCCAGCAGTGCTGAGATTAAAGCCTACGAGCAGTACTTC. This encodes CASSAEIKAYEQYF.

This clonotype occurred a few times. V is TRBV4-3 and J is TRBJ2-3; the match to TRBD2 covers 8 bases. The junction had 2 bases not matched to a gene; V was cut back by 1 base and J by 5 bases. Per the germline V gene, CDR1 is LGHNA and CDR2 is YSLEER. The CDR3 loop spans 14 amino acids. CDR3 DNA: TGCGCCAGCAGCCAAGGCGGGGGGCGAGATACGCAGTATTTT. It specifies CASSQGGGRDTQYF.

This clonotype was counted only a few times. This chain links TRBV7-6 with TRBJ2-1, with unresolved D. Deletions cut 5 bases from V and 2 bases from J, with 16 bases between. The germline V gene encodes CDR1 SGHVS and CDR2 FNYEAQ. The CDR3 covers 16 residues. CDR3 bases: TGTGCCAGCAGCCCCAATTCTGAGACACCCTACAATGAGCAGTTCTTC. Its protein is CASSPNSETPYNEQFF.

In its sample, this clonotype was seen once. The chain uses TRBV29-1 and TRBJ2-1, with D possibly matching TRBD2 (5 bases). The V end lost 0 bases, the J end lost 10 bases, and 16 bases lay between the germline ends. Germline loops: CDR1 SQVTM, CDR2 ANQGSEA. This CDR3 has 14 amino acids. The CDR3 sequence is CSVEDHVGVREQFF. CDR3 sequence (DNA): TGCAGCGTTGAAGATCACGTCGGGGTTAGGGAGCAGTTCTTC.

The chain has TRBV5-6 and TRBJ2-1; 9 bases map to TRBD2. In germline, CDR1 is SGHDT, CDR2 YYEEEE. The ends lost 0 bases at V and 12 bases at J; junction bases unmatched: 7. This CDR3 is 14 amino acids long. In DNA form, the CDR3 reads TGTGCCAGCAGCTTGGGGGCGGGAGGGCCGGTGCAGTTCTTC. It specifies CASSLGAGGPVQFF.

The chain joins TRBV6-2 or TRBV6-3 to TRBJ2-3; tentatively, D is TRBD1 (6 bases). This CDR3 is 13 amino acids long. The germline V gene has CDR1 MNHEY and CDR2 SVGEGT. V lost 11 bases, J lost 2 bases, and 14 bases lay in between. CDR3 amino acids: CALPGHPTDTQYF. The DNA of the CDR3 is TGTGCCCTACCGGGACACCCCACAGATACGCAGTATTTT.

The chain links TRBV11-2 to TRBJ2-5, with 9 bases fitting TRBD1. Per the germline V gene, CDR1 is SGHAT and CDR2 is FQNNGV. This CDR3 region has 14 residues. With V trimmed by 6 bases and J by 4 bases, 6 bases remained unmatched. CDR3 DNA: TGTGCCAGCAGTTTCCTGACAGGGGGAGAGACCCAGTACTTC. This encodes CASSFLTGGETQYF.

The chain employs TRBV18 and TRBJ1-1; no clear D gene. Germline loops: CDR1 KGHSH, CDR2 LQKENI. The V end lost 6 bases, the J end lost 1 base, and 9 bases lay between the germline ends. The CDR3 has 13 residues. CDR3 nucleotides: TGTGCCAGCTCGCCTAACAAGAACACTGAAGCTTTCTTT. It yields the protein CASSPNKNTEAFF.

The rearrangement joins TRBV2 to TRBJ1-1; D gene unclear. The germline CDR1 and CDR2 sequences are SNHLY and FYNNEI. This CDR3 comprises 14 residues. Trimming stripped 7 bases from V and 3 bases from J, with 15 bases between. The CDR3 region is CASNLRAGDTEAFF. CDR3 sequence (DNA): TGTGCCAGCAACCTGCGGGCTGGTGACACTGAAGCTTTCTTT.

This chain joins TRBV10-3 and TRBJ2-1; D possibly corresponds to TRBD1 (5 bases). The V gene lost 3 bases and the J gene lost 0 bases, with 15 bases spanning the gap. This CDR3 has 17 residues. Germline loops: CDR1 ENHRY, CDR2 SYGVKD. The CDR3 is CAISEGADKGSYNEQFF. The CDR3 DNA reads TGTGCCATCAGTGAAGGGGCGGATAAAGGCTCCTACAATGAGCAGTTCTTC.

This chain links TRBV4-3 with TRBJ2-1, with 10 bases lining up with TRBD1. CDR3 length: 13 residues. Germline V gene lookup returns CDR1 LGHNA and CDR2 YSLEER. Trimming cost V 5 bases and J 15 bases; bases outside gene matches: 10. The CDR3 protein is CASSYMMTGGLFF. For the CDR3, the DNA is TGCGCCAGCAGCTATATGATGACAGGGGGCCTGTTCTTC.

The chain joins TRBV10-1 to TRBJ2-1, with 10 positions matching TRBD2. Germline values: CDR1 WNHNN, CDR2 SYGVQD (reference sequence). Trimming removed 2 bases from V and 0 bases from J; junction bases left unmatched: 1. The CDR3 is made up of 16 amino acids. CDR3 residues: CASSEVAGGSYNEQFF. The CDR3 DNA follows: TGCGCCAGCAGTGAGGTAGCGGGAGGCTCCTACAATGAGCAGTTCTTC.

This clonotype was counted only a few times. V is TRBV2 and J is TRBJ2-5, with 9 bases that match TRBD2. After removal of 4 bases from V and 5 bases from J, the junction contained 11 bases not matched to a gene. This CDR3 is 16 amino acids long. From germline, CDR1 is SNHLY and CDR2 FYNNEI. The CDR3 coding sequence is TGTGCCAGCAGTGGCGGAGCGGGAGGCCATCGGGAGACCCAGTACTTC. Translated: CASSGGAGGHRETQYF.

By share of the sample, this clonotype is medium-sized. The chain combines TRBV5-1 with TRBJ2-3, with 10 bases identical to TRBD2. The trim removed 1 base at V and 6 bases at J, leaving 8 bases unmatched. Germline V gene lookup returns CDR1 SGHRS and CDR2 YFSETQ. The CDR3 totals 16 residues. The CDR3 spells CASSLSLASGSDTQYF. The CDR3 coding sequence is TGCGCCAGCAGCTTGAGTTTGGCTAGCGGGAGTGATACGCAGTATTTT.

The rearrangement links TRBV6-4 to TRBJ2-7; TRBD1 is a possible D gene (6 bases). CDR1 is MRHNA, CDR2 SNTAGT, per germline. This CDR3 spans 12 amino acids. V dropped 8 bases and J dropped 3 bases, with 11 bases sitting between them. CDR3 sequence reads: CASPDRSYEQYF. In nucleotides, the CDR3 is TGTGCCAGCCCTGACAGGAGCTACGAGCAGTACTTC.

Only a few counts were recorded for this clonotype. The rearrangement uses TRBV6-2 or TRBV6-3 and TRBJ2-1; no clear D gene. The CDR3 loop spans 11 amino acids. In germline, CDR1 is MNHEY, CDR2 SVGEGT. With 4 bases removed from V and 10 bases from J, the gap between germline ends came to 8 bases. The DNA for the CDR3 is TGTGCCAGCAGTTCCTTCGGAGAGCAGTTCTTC. It translates to CASSSFGEQFF.

The chain is built from TRBV7-6 and TRBJ2-3; D perhaps matches TRBD2 (6 bases). CDR1 and CDR2 (germline): SGHVS, FNYEAQ. The V gene lost 2 bases and the J gene lost 5 bases, with 14 bases spanning the gap. The CDR3 is 15 residues long. The CDR3 nucleotides are TGTGCCAGCAGCTTATATGGAGGGAACCAAGATACGCAGTATTTT. This codes for CASSLYGGNQDTQYF.

V is TRBV28 and J is TRBJ2-1; D unresolved. This CDR3 contains 13 residues. V lost 5 bases and J lost 7, with 12 bases in between. CDR1 and CDR2 (germline): MDHEN, SYDVKM. CDR3 residues: CASSHSLINEQFF. Written as DNA, the CDR3 is TGTGCCAGCAGTCATTCCTTAATAAATGAGCAGTTCTTC. The whole variable domain, filled in from reference TRBV28 and TRBJ2-1, reads DVKVTQSSRYLVKRTGEKVFLECVQDMDHENMFWYRQDPGLGLRLIYFSYDVKMKEKGDIPEGYSVSREKKERFSLILESASTNQTSMYLCASSHSLINEQFFGPGTRLTVL.

V gene TRBV6-1 combines with J gene TRBJ2-1; TRBD2 matches 14 bases. V dropped 6 bases and J dropped 12; count of bases not matched to a gene: 7. The CDR3 is made up of 14 amino acids. Germline V lookup: CDR1 MNHNS, CDR2 SASEGT. The CDR3 DNA is TGTGCCAGCAGGGGGACTAGCGGGGGTCATAGGCAGTTCTTC. This translates into CASRGTSGGHRQFF.

This rearrangement joins TRBV11-1 to TRBJ2-2; D not resolved. Trimming pared 2 bases from V and 4 bases from J, leaving 5 bases between. Germline CDR1 and CDR2: SGHAT and FQDESV (reference sequence). The CDR3 sequence is 13 residues long. The CDR3 DNA reads TGTGCCAGCAGCTTAACGCCCACCGGGGAGCTGTTTTTT. It codes for CASSLTPTGELFF.

This clonotype has only a few counts. The V and J genes are TRBV19 and TRBJ2-4; D is perhaps TRBD2 (6 bases). The germline V and J ends were trimmed by 1 base and 3 bases, with 13 bases remaining between them. Germline-derived CDR1 and CDR2 are LNHDA and SQIVND (reference sequence). This CDR3 is 16 amino acids long. The CDR3 DNA reads TGTGCCAGTAGTATAGCTGCACCGGGAGACAAAAACATTCAGTACTTC. Its translation: CASSIAAPGDKNIQYF. Full variable domain (rest looked up from reference TRBV19 and TRBJ2-4): DGGITQSPKYLFRKEGQNVTLSCEQNLNHDAMYWYRQDPGQGLRLIYYSQIVNDFQKGDIAEGYSVSREKKESFPLTVTSAQKNPTAFYLCASSIAAPGDKNIQYFGAGTRLSVL.

This rearrangement joins TRBV11-1 to TRBJ2-1, with D possibly TRBD1 on 6 matching bases. Per the germline V gene, CDR1 is SGHAT and CDR2 is FQDESV (reference sequence). The CDR3 spans 16 residues. V was pared by 3 bases and J by 7 bases, with 19 bases between. Here the CDR3 reads CASSFAGGATRNEQFF. The CDR3 coding sequence is TGTGCCAGCAGCTTCGCTGGGGGCGCTACCAGGAATGAGCAGTTCTTC. Supplemented by reference TRBV11-1 and TRBJ2-1, the full variable domain reads EAEVAQSPRYKITEKSQAVAFWCDPISGHATLYWYRQILGQGPELLVQFQDESVVDDSQLPKDRFSAERLKGVDSTLKIQPAELGDSAMYLCASSFAGGATRNEQFFGPGTRLTVL.

The CDR3 DNA reads TGTGCCAGCAGCCCCTTGGCGGGCCGGGGTCCAATTGAGCAGTTCTTC. Protein product: CASSPLAGRGPIEQFF. The chain joins TRBV7-6 to TRBJ2-1; a possible D gene is TRBD2 (5 bases). The CDR3 loop spans 16 amino acids. The V end lost 5 bases, the J end lost 9 bases, and 23 bases lay between the germline ends. CDR1 and CDR2 from the germline V gene are SGHVS and FNYEAQ.

The chain carries TRBV9 and TRBJ2-1; the D is unclear. Germline V gives CDR1 SGDLS, CDR2 YYNGEE. The ends were cut back, 0 bases at V and 9 bases at J, with 7 bases in the middle. The CDR3 covers 12 residues. CDR3 bases: TGTGCCAGCAGCGTAGACAGCCCTGAGCAGTTCTTC. Translation gives CASSVDSPEQFF.